The sequence of this TCR beta chain was determined in a study of T cells of healthy individuals. In TCRdb, the 5' RACE reads were re-called with MiXCR into one record per CDR3 protein. The repertoire includes 85,000 to 100,000 distinct CDR3 sequences, approximately 16% of them detected once, and approximately 5.7% sits in the top ten. This clonotype was picked up a small number of times. Trimming cost V 6 bases and J 8 bases, with 7 bases left between them. The CDR3 loop spans 11 amino acids. Germline V gives CDR1 MDHEN, CDR2 SYDVKM. The chain combines TRBV28 with TRBJ2-2; D is undetermined. The receptor was derived from a human donor in good health. For the CDR3, the DNA is TGTGCCAGCAGGGGATCTGGGGAGCTGTTTTTT. Protein product: CASRGSGELFF.